This TCR beta chain emerged from a study of T cells in localized non-small cell lung cancer (dated by TCRdb to 2020 to 2021). For the wider study: T cell repertoires of about 230 early-stage NSCLC patients were analyzed, with tumors being compared against uninvolved tumor-adjacent lungs. The cohort consisted of approximately 240 treatment-naive NSCLC patients whose localized lung tumors had been resected. Of the NSCLC patients, fewer than 150 were male and about a hundred were female, and the mean age was about 69 years.

This clone showed up just once. Its antigen is not yet known. Nothing much larger sits one base from this clone, and base qualities are not available. What the research found in general, with its limitations: Because multi-region sequencing of the tumors was not done, intratumor heterogeneity could not be ruled out. Higher blood T cell density associated with longer overall survival, while higher adjacent-lung clonality associated with shorter survival. Since the design was exploratory, TCR variables were selected using unadjusted p-values with no false-discovery rate correction. Uninvolved tumor-adjacent lung showed the highest T cell clonality, higher than tumor, which suggests more focused antigenic responses in the uninvolved tumor-adjacent lung. A median of 57 of the top 100 tumor clones were detected in paired uninvolved adjacent lung, and around 30 of these tumor clones were also found among the top 100 clones of the paired uninvolved adjacent lung.

The immunoSEQ Assay was used to sequence TCR beta CDR3 regions from DNA. On the authors' methods: To compute T cell density, TCR beta template counts were normalized to usable DNA, which was estimated by amplifying housekeeping genes. Using the preseqR package, richness was estimated by extrapolating to 120,000 templates for tissue samples and 400,000 templates for PBMC samples. Clonality was defined by subtracting Pielou's evenness from one. To identify tissue-enriched TCRs, differential abundance testing was run on productive amino-acid clonotypes with a minimum total count of 5 and an alpha of 0.1. The Jaccard Index and the Morisita Overlap Index were used to quantify repertoire overlap between compartments. GLIPH clustered TCR beta CDR3s with public tetramer-defined viral CDR3s; viral motifs required at least three viral sequences plus V-gene enrichment. Entries here come from immuneACCESS through TCRdb and include only in-frame sequences with V and J called. Some clones fail to appear in such tables; in the studies checked, an unresolved V gene covers under half of the shortfall, and the cause of the remainder is unknown. The V and J calls and the clone size are those of that table, but D and trimming were determined from the DNA. Recorded for this sample are around 25,000 clones; around 86% of them occurred a single time. The top ten clones comprise approximately 5% of the sample.

At diagnosis, peripheral blood, uninvolved tumor-adjacent lung and tumor were collected and were preserved as a mix of fresh-frozen and FFPE material. For TCR repertoire profiling, the blood samples were analyzed as peripheral blood mononuclear cells. The sequences come from peripheral blood, collected before any cancer treatment. This clonotype was obtained from a male donor at least 60 years old with stage II squamous cell lung carcinoma.

The CDR3 amino acid sequence is: CASSRGTSGTSTDTQYF. The DNA reads as follows: TGTGCCAGCAGTAGGGGGACTAGCGGAACTAGCACAGATACGCAGTATTTT. The chain couples TRBV2 to TRBJ2-3; TRBD2 agrees with 11 junctional bases. CDR1 and CDR2 (SNHLY, FYNNEI) derive from the germline V gene. The CDR3 goes from the cysteine to the phenylalanine over 17 residues. Kept here is only the CDR3 DNA, which spans 51 bases and is read in frame from base 1. After removal of 5 bases from V and 0 bases from J, the junction retains 7 bases not matched to a gene. Supplemented by the reference TRBV2 and TRBJ2-3 proteins around the CDR3, the complete variable domain is EPEVTQTPSHQVTQMGQEVILRCVPISNHLYFYWYRQILGQKVEFLVSFYNNEISEKSEIFDDQFSVERPDGSNFTLKIRSTKLEDSAMYFCASSRGTSGTSTDTQYFGPGTRLTVL.